This T cell receptor beta chain was sequenced during a study of radiation and T cells in renal cell carcinoma (dated by TCRdb to between 2020 and 2021). At the level of the whole study: The samples were drawn from a clinical trial, where primary renal cell carcinomas were treated with 15 Gy of stereotactic body radiation therapy and then removed by nephrectomy 4 weeks afterward. In total, around 53 samples, comprising around 25 tumors and around 27 peripheral blood samples, were subjected to TCR beta sequencing. In the 53 samples combined, some 4,000,000 unique CDR3 nucleotide sequences were found, encoding about 2.7 million unique CDR3 amino acid sequences.

Interpreted using the paper, the time point label stands for: baseline pretreatment blood. What this sample's treatment or condition label stands for: 15 Gy SBRT to primary tumor, nephrectomy 4 weeks later. To follow tumor-enriched clonotypes, peripheral blood was collected serially from radiation-treated patients at baseline and again at 2 weeks and 4 weeks after SBRT. All patients had renal cell carcinoma with clear cell pathology. Genomic DNA for TCR sequencing was prepared using the QIAamp DNA Blood Mini Kit (Qiagen). The analyses included just those samples that passed every quality control check. Overall study results and their limits: No pretreatment tumor biopsies were available, so the baseline intratumoral presence of clonotypes could not be determined. The single-armed trial design could not address effects of radiation dose or scheduling on the TCR repertoire. Changes in the blood repertoire were not tracked past 4 weeks after treatment. In blood, the top tumor clonotypes increased between baseline and 2 weeks post-radiation and then shrank by 4 weeks, which suggests that tumor-resident clones expanded only transiently.

TCR beta libraries were generated from genomic DNA with the immunoSEQ kit, following the manufacturer's recommendations. To prepare libraries, a first multiplex PCR with proprietary primers was run, followed by a second PCR that added unique barcodes, and a bead cleanup was done after each round. A positive control reaction and a negative control reaction, both provided in the kit, were run with every batch of samples. The final libraries were assessed on an Agilent 4200 TapeStation D1000 ScreenTape, pooled by volume, and quantified by qPCR. An Illumina NextSeq500 fitted with a MidOutput 150-cycle cartridge performed the sequencing, running 156 Read1 cycles and 15 Index1 cycles with the kit's custom primers. The pooled library was loaded at roughly 1 pM with a 20% PhiX control spike-in. Regarding the original processing steps: Vendor-processed data were analyzed in R, with a clonotype defined as all T cells sharing the same CDR3 nucleotide sequence. In the clone abundance analyses, frequencies in each sample were normalized to that sample's 10,000 most abundant clones. Public T cell clones, which averaged fewer than five per sample, were removed prior to analysis. A difference in abundance of at least 32-fold between compartments was used to define tumor-enriched and baseline blood-enriched clonotypes. A beta-binomial differential abundance model was used to identify clonotypes that expanded or contracted between blood time points. The Baroni-Urbani and Buser coefficient was used to measure tumor-blood repertoire similarity, and groups were compared with two-tailed Wilcoxon tests in R. TCRdb retrieved this table from immuneACCESS and kept in-frame rearrangements only. Not all clones are present; in checked studies, unresolved V genes account for under half, and no reason is known for the remainder. The V and J calls and clone size were taken over from that table, and D and trimming were inferred from the DNA. The sample has 90,000 to 95,000 clones on record, over 65% of them singletons. Of the sample, roughly 7% falls within the top ten clones.

Comment on this clone: No antigen is known for it. The record has no base qualities; no much larger clone is one base away.

Sequencing was performed on blood, taken from a patient whose treatment included radiotherapy and nephrectomy. This TCR derives from a man between 60 and 75 years old with renal cell carcinoma.

The CDR3 amino acid sequence is: CASSANMRQGEGTDTQYF. The DNA is as follows: TGTGCCAGCTCAGCAAACATGAGGCAGGGAGAAGGAACAGATACGCAGTATTTT. Recombination connected TRBV18 to TRBJ2-3; the D segment may tentatively be TRBD1 or TRBD2, each giving 5 matched bases. CDR1 and CDR2 are read off the germline V gene as KGHSH and LQKENI. V drops 5 bases and J drops 3 bases, leaving 24 bases in between. Including the terminal cysteine and phenylalanine, the CDR3 comprises 18 residues. Only CDR3 DNA remains: 54 bases, in frame from the first base.